This TCR gamma chain emerged from a study of gamma-delta T cells after stem cell transplantation listed by TCRdb under 2016. From the cysteine through the phenylalanine, the CDR3 covers 17 amino acids. Left in the record is the CDR3 DNA by itself, 51 bases read in frame from the first base. The germline V gene encodes CDR1 GITISATS and CDR2 ISYDGTV (reference sequence). On this clone itself: The antigen this receptor binds is unknown. TCRdb has a much larger clone's protein, which differs at residues 6 and 10 from the translation of this DNA, likely because of a read error; what is shown is the protein translated from the DNA.

The library was obtained by RT-PCR. Sequencing relied on an Illumina MiSeq. Clone calls in TCRdb were regenerated from the public reads with CATT, after which identical DNA sequences shared one row. This sample holds 2,000 to 2,500 gamma-chain clones; approximately 6.6% were observed only once. The top ten clonotypes cover roughly two thirds of the sample. In this chain, TRGV9 is recombined with TRGJP. Matching the DNA to germline supplied the J gene, which TCRdb does not give. Specimen: gamma-delta T cells. The source of this sequence is a human donor. It is not recorded whose cells these are; they may come from a transplant donor. DNA sequence: TGTGCCTTGTGGGAGGAGGAGGGGGAGTGGGGCAAAAAAATCAAGGTATTT. The resulting protein is CALWEEEGEWGKKIKVF.